The 32 T cell receptor beta chains below come from one sample, sequenced in a study of technical replicates of blood from a handful of donors. Some clones are missing from TCRdb's copy, which holds only in-frame ones; the method was immunoSEQ multiplex PCR. The table shows roughly 81,000 clones, with 86% occurring only once. Sequenced sample: PBMCs. These receptors all stem from a human donor in good health. Some clones in this sample may be carry-over from other donors' samples.

The gene calls are TRBV5-8 and TRBJ2-7, with 7 bases aligning to TRBD2. CDR1 and CDR2 (germline): SGHTS, YDEGEE. This CDR3 is built from 14 residues. V lost 1 base and J lost 5; bases outside the gene matches: 6. In nucleotides, the CDR3 is TGTGCCAGCAGCTTGCGCGGGAGTATCGACGAGCAGTACTTC. It is translated as CASSLRGSIDEQYF.

V is TRBV30 and J is TRBJ2-5; the D is unclear. V dropped 2 bases and J dropped 5 bases, with 15 bases sitting between them. The CDR3 length is 14 residues. Germline V CDR1 and CDR2: GTSNPN, SVGIG (reference sequence). The DNA of the CDR3 is TGTGCCTGGAGTTTTGACACCTTCGAGGAGACCCAGTACTTC. Protein sequence: CAWSFDTFEETQYF.

V and J are TRBV4-1 and TRBJ2-2; 8 bases line up with TRBD1. The V gene end was trimmed by 4 bases and the J gene end by 1 base; junction bases not matched to a gene: 17. In germline, CDR1 is MGHRA, CDR2 YSYEKL. The CDR3 sequence is 20 residues long. In DNA, the CDR3 is TGCGCCAGCAGCCGAGACGGGGACAGGCCGGCAAGGCGGAACACCGGGGAGCTGTTTTTT. As protein: CASSRDGDRPARRNTGELFF.

The rearrangement uses TRBV5-5 and TRBJ2-6, with unresolved D. Germline V CDR1 and CDR2: SGHKS, YYEKEE (reference sequence). The CDR3 runs to 16 residues. Trimming stripped 0 bases from V and 4 bases from J, with 11 bases between. Here the CDR3 reads CASSLVGPPGANVLTF. CDR3 DNA sequence: TGTGCCAGCAGCTTGGTGGGCCCTCCAGGGGCCAACGTCCTGACTTTC.

This chain uses TRBV4-3 with TRBJ1-3, with D possibly being TRBD1 (6 bases). V was cut by 2 bases and J by 1 base, with 15 bases left in between. The CDR3 sequence is 17 residues long. Germline V CDR1 and CDR2: LGHNA, YSLEER. The CDR3, as DNA: TGCGCCAGCAGCCAAAGTCTGGGGGCAGAGTCTGGAAACACCATATATTTT. It encodes CASSQSLGAESGNTIYF.

V usage is TRBV5-1 and J usage is TRBJ2-3; 9 bases align to TRBD2. This CDR3 is 16 amino acids long. The junction had 5 bases not matched to a gene; V was cut back by 1 base and J by 2 bases. The germline V gene has CDR1 SGHRS and CDR2 YFSETQ. CDR3 bases: TGCGCCAGCAGCTTGACGATAGCGGGGGCCACAGATACGCAGTATTTT. Protein sequence: CASSLTIAGATDTQYF. The full variable domain, completed using reference TRBV5-1 and TRBJ2-3, is KAGVTQTPRYLIKTRGQQVTLSCSPISGHRSVSWYQQTPGQGLQFLFEYFSETQRNKGNFPGRFSGRQFSNSRSEMNVSTLELGDSALYLCASSLTIAGATDTQYFGPGTRLTVL.

The chain employs TRBV2 and TRBJ1-2; tentatively, D is TRBD1 (6 bases). With 9 bases removed from V and 4 bases from J, the gap between germline ends came to 9 bases. This CDR3 has 11 amino acids. Germline V gene data show CDR1 as SNHLY and CDR2 as FYNNEI. CDR3 DNA: TGTGCCAGTACAGGGATCTATGGCTACACCTTC. Translated: CASTGIYGYTF. Full variable domain (rest looked up from reference TRBV2 and TRBJ1-2): EPEVTQTPSHQVTQMGQEVILRCVPISNHLYFYWYRQILGQKVEFLVSFYNNEISEKSEIFDDQFSVERPDGSNFTLKIRSTKLEDSAMYFCASTGIYGYTFGSGTRLTVV.

Remarks on this clone: The same CDR3 can be traced to other DNA sequences in this sample. The chain recombines TRBV6-1 with TRBJ1-5; TRBD1 might be the D (5 bases). Germline CDR1 and CDR2: MNHNS and SASEGT. The ends were cut back, 4 bases at V and 1 base at J, with 8 bases in the middle. This CDR3 region has 14 residues. CDR3 residues: CASSVRGSNQPQHF. CDR3 nucleotide sequence: TGTGCCAGCAGTGTTCGGGGGAGCAATCAGCCCCAGCATTTT.

V is TRBV10-3 and J is TRBJ2-3; the match to TRBD2 covers 8 bases. Trimming removed 6 bases from V and 5 bases from J; junction bases left unmatched: 10. This CDR3 spans 15 amino acids. The germline V gene has CDR1 ENHRY and CDR2 SYGVKD. CDR3 amino acids: CAIRGLGVHGDTQYF. The CDR3 DNA reads TGTGCCATCAGGGGACTAGGGGTTCACGGAGATACGCAGTATTTT.

The V call is TRBV19, the J call TRBJ1-4; D is uncertain. The germline V gene has CDR1 LNHDA and CDR2 SQIVND (reference sequence). The CDR3 has 16 residues. V lost 3 bases and J 2 bases, leaving 13 bases between the germline ends. In DNA form, the CDR3 reads TGTGCCAGTAGTATGTACCGGGTGAGGACTAATGAAAAACTGTTTTTT. This codes for CASSMYRVRTNEKLFF.

The rearrangement joins TRBV28 to TRBJ1-2; D perhaps matches TRBD1 (5 bases). The length of the CDR3 is 14 residues. The V and J ends lost 6 bases and 8 bases respectively, with 19 bases between them. Germline values: CDR1 MDHEN, CDR2 SYDVKM. The CDR3 DNA reads TGTGCCAGCAGAAATCTCGGCCCCCAGGGAGGCTACACCTTC. Protein sequence: CASRNLGPQGGYTF.

The chain employs TRBV7-2 and TRBJ1-5; D unresolved. The CDR3 runs 13 residues. V was cut by 2 bases and J by 5 bases, with 7 bases left in between. CDR1 and CDR2 from the germline V gene are SGHTA and FQGNSA. CDR3 amino acids: CASSLSTDQPQHF. The CDR3 region has the DNA TGTGCCAGCAGCTTATCTACAGATCAGCCCCAGCATTTT.

The chain recombines TRBV9 with TRBJ2-2, with 9 bases fitting TRBD2. Trimming removed 0 bases from V and 6 bases from J; junction bases left unmatched: 6. The CDR3 is 16 amino acids. The germline CDR1 and CDR2 sequences are SGDLS and YYNGEE. The CDR3 sequence is CASSVGVAGAPGELFF. The CDR3, as DNA: TGTGCCAGCAGCGTAGGGGTAGCGGGAGCCCCCGGGGAGCTGTTTTTT.

The V call is TRBV7-9, the J call TRBJ2-3; 9 bases map to TRBD2. Unmatched junction bases numbered 10, after V lost 0 bases and J lost 3 bases. The length of the CDR3 is 18 residues. CDR1 SEHNR and CDR2 FQNEAQ come from the germline V gene (reference sequence). The CDR3 here is CASSLAKWREGRTDTQYF. CDR3 DNA sequence: TGTGCCAGCAGCTTAGCGAAGTGGCGGGAGGGCCGTACAGATACGCAGTATTTT.

The chain couples TRBV30 to TRBJ1-1; the D gene is possibly TRBD1 (6 bases). Germline CDR1 GTSNPN, CDR2 SVGIG (reference sequence). The CDR3 contains 13 residues. Trimming took 4 bases from V and 5 from J, leaving 14 bases between them. The CDR3 spells CAWKAGEETEAFF. CDR3 nucleotide sequence: TGTGCCTGGAAGGCAGGGGAAGAAACTGAAGCTTTCTTT.

The chain has TRBV6-1 and TRBJ2-7; 10 bases fit TRBD1. The CDR3 length is 18 residues. From germline, CDR1 is MNHNS and CDR2 SASEGT. Losses at the gene ends were 1 base for V and 0 bases for J; bases not matched to a gene: 9. DNA of the CDR3: TGTGCCAGCAGTGAAGAGGGGGGACAGGGGCCATACTCCTACGAGCAGTACTTC. Its translation is CASSEEGGQGPYSYEQYF.

This chain joins TRBV7-2 and TRBJ2-5; D perhaps matches TRBD1 (6 bases). Germline values: CDR1 SGHTA, CDR2 FQGNSA. Trimming removed 1 base from V and 3 bases from J, with 9 bases in between. The CDR3 contains 14 residues. This chain's CDR3 is CASSLGTAKETQYF. CDR3 bases: TGTGCCAGCAGCTTAGGGACAGCGAAAGAGACCCAGTACTTC.

The J gene is TRBJ2-7, the V gene TRBV4-3; 9 nucleotides line up with TRBD2. Germline V gene lookup returns CDR1 LGHNA and CDR2 YSLEER. The CDR3 has 16 amino acids. V was pared by 0 bases and J by 4 bases, with 7 bases of the junction left unmatched. As DNA, the CDR3 is TGCGCCAGCAGCCAAGATTGGAGACTAGCGGCTTACGAGCAGTACTTC. It translates to CASSQDWRLAAYEQYF.

This clone was recorded a few times. The chain couples TRBV5-1 to TRBJ2-5, with 9 bases lining up with TRBD1. V lost 1 base to trimming and J lost 4 bases; unmatched junction nucleotides: 11. The CDR3 is 17 amino acids. Germline CDR1 reads SGHRS; CDR2 reads YFSETQ. The CDR3 spells CASSLYFPTGGTETQYF. CDR3 sequence (DNA): TGCGCCAGCAGCTTGTATTTCCCCACAGGGGGCACAGAGACCCAGTACTTC.

The genes are TRBV6-6 and TRBJ2-1; 9 bases agree with TRBD1. The J segment lost 5 bases and the V segment lost 7 bases, leaving 3 bases of the junction unmatched. CDR1 is MNHNY, CDR2 SVGAGI, per germline (reference sequence). This CDR3 has 13 residues. DNA of the CDR3: TGTGCCAGCACCGGGACAGGGCACAATGAGCAGTTCTTC. Protein sequence: CASTGTGHNEQFF.

The chain combines TRBV15 with TRBJ2-2; 7 positions agree with TRBD1. Losses at the gene ends were 6 bases for V and 3 bases for J; bases not matched to a gene: 4. The CDR3 runs to 14 residues. The germline V gene has CDR1 LNHNV and CDR2 YYDKDF (reference sequence). CDR3 amino acids: CATRSQGDTGELFF. CDR3 DNA sequence: TGTGCCACCAGGTCGCAGGGGGACACCGGGGAGCTGTTTTTT.

The chain combines TRBV5-1 with TRBJ1-2; D may be TRBD1 (6 bases). Germline V gene data show CDR1 as SGHRS and CDR2 as YFSETQ. The CDR3 extends over 14 amino acids. Trimming removed 4 bases at V and 4 bases at J, with 14 bases between. In nucleotides, the CDR3 is TGCGCCAGCAGCCCCGAGGACAGCCTCTATGGCTACACCTTC. Translating gives CASSPEDSLYGYTF.

This chain joins TRBV7-9 and TRBJ2-1, with 11 nucleotides matching TRBD2. V lost 6 bases and J lost 8; bases outside the gene matches: 21. The CDR3 is 19 residues long. Germline assignment: CDR1 SEHNR and CDR2 FQNEAQ (reference sequence). CDR3 amino acids: CASRERASRLAGLRYEQFF. Here the CDR3 DNA reads TGTGCCAGCAGGGAGAGAGCGTCCCGACTAGCGGGACTAAGGTATGAGCAGTTCTTC.

The CDR3 reads CASRPQRTGSYEQYF. The CDR3 DNA reads TGTGCCAGCAGGCCCCAAAGGACAGGGTCCTACGAGCAGTACTTC. This sequence joins TRBV2 and TRBJ2-7; TRBD1 matches at 8 bases. Germline CDR1 reads SNHLY; CDR2 reads FYNNEI. The CDR3 extends over 15 amino acids. V lost 6 bases and J lost 1; bases outside the gene matches: 8.

The sample holds a few counts of this clone. The chain employs TRBV9 and TRBJ1-1; 9 nucleotides agree with TRBD1. The V segment lost 4 bases and the J segment 5 bases; nucleotides outside the gene matches: 6. Germline V gives CDR1 SGDLS, CDR2 YYNGEE. The CDR3 is made up of 14 amino acids. CDR3 residues: CASSTTGGATEAFF. The CDR3 DNA reads as TGTGCCAGCAGCACCACAGGGGGCGCGACTGAAGCTTTCTTT.

This clone came up once. V is TRBV9 and J is TRBJ1-5, with a possible D match to TRBD1 (5 bases). CDR3 length equals 15 residues. Germline V gene lookup returns CDR1 SGDLS and CDR2 YYNGEE. V lost 0 bases and J 4 bases, leaving 11 bases between the germline ends. CDR3: CASSVAGYGNQPQHF. CDR3 DNA sequence: TGTGCCAGCAGCGTAGCAGGGTATGGGAATCAGCCCCAGCATTTT. The full variable domain, with the rest looked up from reference TRBV9 and TRBJ1-5, is DSGVTQTPKHLITATGQRVTLRCSPRSGDLSVYWYQQSLDQGLQFLIQYYNGEERAKGNILERFSAQQFPDLHSELNLSSLELGDSALYFCASSVAGYGNQPQHFGDGTRLSIL.

The CDR3 DNA reads TGTGCCAGCAGCGTCCATAGGACTAGCGGGATCTACGAGCAGTACTTC. Translation gives CASSVHRTSGIYEQYF. The chain couples TRBV9 to TRBJ2-7; 12 bases fit TRBD2. The CDR3 spans 16 residues. J gave up 3 bases and V 2 bases, and 6 bases lay outside the gene matches. Germline V gene sequence: CDR1 SGDLS, CDR2 YYNGEE.

The chain links TRBV5-1 to TRBJ1-6; unclear D gene. The CDR3 covers 14 residues. Trimming cost V 0 bases and J 9 bases, with 10 bases left between them. Germline V gene sequence: CDR1 SGHRS, CDR2 YFSETQ. The CDR3 region has the DNA TGCGCCAGCAGCTTGGACGTAGGCGGTTCACCCCTCCACTTT. This sequence encodes CASSLDVGGSPLHF.

This clone was observed a single time. The chain combines TRBV4-2 with TRBJ2-3, with a possible D match to TRBD2 (5 bases). This CDR3 has 15 residues. V lost 4 bases, J lost 0 bases, and 11 bases lay in between. Germline V gene sequence: CDR1 LGHNA, CDR2 YNFKEQ. CDR3 sequence: CASSRDYTSTDTQYF. CDR3 nucleotide sequence: TGTGCCAGCAGCCGCGACTACACTAGCACAGATACGCAGTATTTT.

The chain is built from TRBV6-1 and TRBJ1-1; D not certain. V was shortened by 6 bases and J by 6 bases, with 23 bases between the two germline ends. The CDR3 totals 16 residues. CDR1 is MNHNS and CDR2 is SASEGT in the germline V gene. CDR3 DNA: TGTGCCAGCAGCGAAAACGCAGTCAGAGTGGGCCCTGAAGCTTTCTTT. Amino acid sequence: CASSENAVRVGPEAFF.

The chain has TRBV4-1 and TRBJ2-2; D is perhaps TRBD2 (5 bases). The V and J ends lost 0 bases and 7 bases respectively, with 12 bases between them. Per the germline V gene, CDR1 is MGHRA and CDR2 is YSYEKL. This CDR3 has 15 amino acids. CDR3 in amino acids: CASSQEALALGELFF. CDR3 DNA sequence: TGCGCCAGCAGCCAAGAAGCCCTAGCTCTCGGGGAGCTGTTTTTT.

The chain couples TRBV4-2 to TRBJ2-7, with 9 nucleotides matching TRBD2. The length of the CDR3 is 14 residues. Losses at the gene ends were 1 base for V and 6 bases for J; bases not matched to a gene: 4. The germline V gene encodes CDR1 LGHNA and CDR2 YNFKEQ. The chain's CDR3 is CASSQGGRASEQYF. The CDR3 nucleotides read TGTGCCAGCAGCCAAGGCGGGAGGGCCTCCGAGCAGTACTTC.